This T cell receptor (beta chain) originates from a study of Graves' ophthalmopathy and Graves' hyperthyroidism. Study-level background: Stable hyperthyroidism meant no progression to ophthalmopathy within 18 months of follow-up.

The CDR3 loop spans 13 amino acids. From germline, CDR1 is SGDLS and CDR2 YYNGEE. Researchers took RNA transcripts and amplified TCR beta CDR3 regions from them. First-round RT-PCR with HTBI primers preceded a second-round multiplex PCR. TCRdb processed the multiplex PCR reads anew with MiXCR; each CDR3 protein has one entry. The profile shows over a million distinct CDR3 sequences, about 40% of them singletons. This clonotype was found many times. Relative to the germline gene, one junction end is altered; a read error may explain this. This receptor was identified in an adult man with Graves' hyperthyroidism. Sequencing input: peripheral blood or thyroid tissue (not recorded which). The genes are TRBV9 and TRBJ1-1; D is perhaps TRBD1 (6 bases). The CDR3 loop reads CASGRGLDTEAFF. In nucleotides, the CDR3 is TGCGCCAGCGGCCGGGGGCTGGACACTGAAGCTTTCTTT.